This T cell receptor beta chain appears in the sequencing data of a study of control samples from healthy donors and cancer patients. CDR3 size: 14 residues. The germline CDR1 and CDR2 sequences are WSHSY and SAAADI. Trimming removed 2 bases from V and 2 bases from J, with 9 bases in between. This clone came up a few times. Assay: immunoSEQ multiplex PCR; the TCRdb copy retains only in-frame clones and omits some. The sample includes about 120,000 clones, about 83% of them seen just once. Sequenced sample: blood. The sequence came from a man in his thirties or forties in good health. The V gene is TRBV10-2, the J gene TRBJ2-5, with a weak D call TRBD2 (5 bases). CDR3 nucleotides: TGCGCCAGCAGTGAGGCGGGTCGACAAGAGACCCAGTACTTC. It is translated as CASSEAGRQETQYF.